The T cell receptor (beta chain) described here comes from a study of a mutant IDH1 vaccine in newly diagnosed glioma. On the study more broadly: Vaccination followed radiotherapy alone by 4-6 weeks, or accompanied temozolomide cycles. Patients previously underwent radiotherapy, temozolomide, or both, and most underwent both.

The V segment lost 6 bases and the J segment 4 bases; nucleotides outside the gene matches: 10. This CDR3 is built from 17 residues. CDR1 is WSHSY, CDR2 SAAADI, per germline. In its sample, this clone was seen once. The antigen is undetermined. Findings of the study overall: Apparently unrelated to pseudoprogression were changes in the top peripheral T cell clonotypes.

Produced via immunoSEQ multiplex PCR; TCRdb's table is partial and in-frame only. The sample has 30,000 to 40,000 clones, roughly 56% seen once; the top ten hold roughly 11%. Time point in this sample: week 5, during vaccination. One vaccine dose held 300 ug of mutant IDH1 20-mer peptide and came with topical imiquimod. This chain links TRBV10-2 with TRBJ2-6; 9 bases line up with TRBD1. This TCR came from a woman aged 18-29 years with glioma. Sequencing used PBMCs, obtained from a glioma patient whose treatment included an IDH1 peptide vaccine. CDR3 sequence reads: CASRTGTGLGGANVLTF. DNA for the CDR3: TGCGCCAGCAGGACCGGGACAGGGCTAGGAGGGGCCAACGTCCTGACTTTC.